The rows below give T cell receptor beta chains drawn from one sample of a study of OX40 agonist ivuxolimab in advanced cancers. This table comes from immunoSEQ multiplex PCR, and its TCRdb copy is limited to in-frame clones, with some not included. This sample has tens of thousands of clones; roughly 88% occur once, and the top ten carry 1.5%. Here the sequenced sample was CD4+ or CD8+ T cells sorted from blood, taken in a trial of the OX40 agonist ivuxolimab. These receptors all stem from an adult with an advanced solid tumor such as melanoma, head and neck, liver or kidney cancer. The CDR3 runs from the conserved cysteine through the conserved F or W. Each record gives: clone size, J gene, V gene, D gene, CDR3 protein, CDR3 DNA. A D gene is named only where the DNA matches it firmly. Clone sizes are given selectively: once, few, many, or a class where the clone is expanded.

>-|TRBJ2-7|TRBV6-6|-
CASSPTTISYEQYF
TGTGCCAGCAGTCCAACAACGATCTCCTACGAGCAGTACTTC
>-|TRBJ2-1|TRBV28|-
CASSFKVGGFNEQFF
TGTGCCAGCAGTTTCAAGGTAGGGGGATTCAATGAGCAGTTCTTC
>-|TRBJ1-1|TRBV5-6|TRBD1
CASSLEGDRVYTEAFF
TGTGCCAGCAGCTTGGAAGGAGACAGGGTATACACTGAAGCTTTCTTT
>-|TRBJ1-1|TRBV4-1|TRBD1
CASSGRQGRNTEAFF
TGCGCCAGCAGCGGACGACAGGGAAGGAACACTGAAGCTTTCTTT
>-|TRBJ1-1|TRBV28|TRBD1
CASSPTGGSDEAFF
TGTGCCAGCAGCCCGACAGGGGGCTCTGATGAAGCTTTCTTT
>-|TRBJ2-3|TRBV10-3|-
CAISDRANTDTQYF
TGTGCCATCAGTGACAGGGCGAACACAGATACGCAGTATTTT
>-|TRBJ1-2|TRBV30|-
CAWVGSGQGYTF
TGTGCCTGGGTAGGGTCGGGGCAAGGCTACACCTTC
>-|TRBJ1-1|TRBV2|-
CASSARAQNTEAFF
TGTGCCAGCAGTGCAAGAGCCCAGAACACTGAAGCTTTCTTT
>once|TRBJ2-5|TRBV10-2|-
CASSPVFAGQETQYF
TGCGCCAGCAGCCCGGTTTTTGCGGGGCAAGAGACCCAGTACTTC
>-|TRBJ1-2|TRBV28|-
CAGGGDYGYTF
TGTGCCGGAGGGGGGGACTATGGCTACACCTTC
>-|TRBJ2-1|TRBV7-9|-
CASSPPAYNEQFF
TGTGCCAGCAGCCCCCCTGCCTACAATGAGCAGTTCTTC
>-|TRBJ2-5|TRBV7-8|-
CASSLAIRTEQETQYF
TGTGCCAGCAGCTTAGCAATTCGGACAGAACAAGAGACCCAGTACTTC
>-|TRBJ2-7|TRBV19|TRBD2
CASSTGLAGADEQYF
TGTGCCAGTAGTACCGGACTAGCGGGAGCTGACGAGCAGTACTTC
>-|TRBJ2-2|TRBV6-5|TRBD1
CASSRDRRTPGELFF
TGTGCCAGCTCCAGGGACAGACGAACACCCGGGGAGCTGTTTTTT